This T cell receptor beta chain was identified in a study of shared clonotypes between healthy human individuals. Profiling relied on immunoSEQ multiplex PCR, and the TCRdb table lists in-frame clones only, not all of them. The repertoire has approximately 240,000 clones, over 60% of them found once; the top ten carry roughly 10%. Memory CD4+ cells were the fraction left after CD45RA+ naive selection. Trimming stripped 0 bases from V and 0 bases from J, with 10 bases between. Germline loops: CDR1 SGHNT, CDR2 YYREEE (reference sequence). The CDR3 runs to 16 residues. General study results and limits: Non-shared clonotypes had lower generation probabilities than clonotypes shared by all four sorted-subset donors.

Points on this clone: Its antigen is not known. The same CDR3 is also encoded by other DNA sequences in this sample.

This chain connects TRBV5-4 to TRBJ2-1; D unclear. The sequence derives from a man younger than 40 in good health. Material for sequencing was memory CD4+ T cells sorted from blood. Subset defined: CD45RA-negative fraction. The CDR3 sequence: CASSLVPKSSYNEQFF. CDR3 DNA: TGTGCCAGCAGCTTGGTCCCAAAGAGCTCCTACAATGAGCAGTTCTTC. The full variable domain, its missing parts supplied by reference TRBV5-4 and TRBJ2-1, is ETGVTQSPTHLIKTRGQQVTLRCSSQSGHNTVSWYQQALGQGPQFIFQYYREEENGRGNFPPRFSGLQFPNYSSELNVNALELDDSALYLCASSLVPKSSYNEQFFGPGTRLTVL.